Following are 32 T cell receptor beta chains from one sample sequenced in a study of T cell repertoires and HLA-DP antigens. These receptors are not linked to any known antigen. Using immunoSEQ multiplex PCR, the repertoire was profiled, and TCRdb retains in-frame clones only, with some absent. Of about 73,000 clones in the sample, about four fifths were seen once. What was sequenced was CD4+ T cells from PBMCs. These TCRs come from a man in his sixties in good health and CMV-seronegative.

This rearrangement joins TRBV5-1 to TRBJ1-1, with D perhaps TRBD1 (5 bases). The CDR3 covers 15 residues. Germline CDR1 SGHRS, CDR2 YFSETQ. With 1 base removed from V and 2 bases from J, the gap between germline ends came to 12 bases. The CDR3 reads CASSLNPGTNTEAFF. Here the CDR3 DNA reads TGCGCCAGCAGCTTGAACCCGGGGACTAACACTGAAGCTTTCTTT. Together with reference TRBV5-1 and TRBJ1-1, the CDR3 gives the full variable domain: KAGVTQTPRYLIKTRGQQVTLSCSPISGHRSVSWYQQTPGQGLQFLFEYFSETQRNKGNFPGRFSGRQFSNSRSEMNVSTLELGDSALYLCASSLNPGTNTEAFFGQGTRLTVV.

The chain recombines TRBV4-1 with TRBJ1-2, with unresolved D. V lost 3 bases, J lost 8 bases, and 13 bases lay in between. CDR1 and CDR2 from the germline V gene are MGHRA and YSYEKL. The CDR3 is 13 residues long. The CDR3 nucleotides are TGCGCCAGCAGCCACGCCTCTAGCGGGGGCTACACCTTC. Amino acids: CASSHASSGGYTF.

The chain employs TRBV19 and TRBJ2-5; 7 bases match TRBD1. V lost 3 bases, J lost 1 base, and 11 bases stayed unmatched. This CDR3 contains 17 residues. CDR1 is LNHDA and CDR2 is SQIVND in the germline V gene (reference sequence). As DNA, the CDR3 is TGTGCCAGTAGTATTATGGGGACAGATATTCTCCAAGAGACCCAGTACTTC. It encodes CASSIMGTDILQETQYF.

This clone has only one observation. The chain joins TRBV4-1 to TRBJ2-2; either TRBD1 or TRBD2 may fit D (5 bases each). Germline V gene lookup returns CDR1 MGHRA and CDR2 YSYEKL. V was trimmed by 4 bases and J by 1 base, leaving 13 bases between them. The length of the CDR3 is 16 residues. This chain's CDR3 is CASSRTGRRNTGELFF. The CDR3 DNA is TGCGCCAGCAGCCGCACGGGACGGAGGAACACCGGGGAGCTGTTTTTT.

V and J are TRBV5-3 and TRBJ1-1; D remains ambiguous. TRBV5-3 is treated as an ORF (open reading frame) with a function not yet certain. Deletions cut 4 bases from V and 3 bases from J, with 10 bases between. This CDR3 has 13 residues. The CDR3 DNA sequence: TGTGCCAGAAGCGCCGCGAGGTACACTGAAGCTTTCTTT. Translating gives CARSAARYTEAFF.

The chain is built from TRBV16 and TRBJ1-5, with D tentatively TRBD1 (5 bases). Trimming shortened V by 3 bases and J by 7 bases, and 13 bases separated the two germline ends. The CDR3 contains 14 residues. Looked up from germline, CDR1 is KGHSY and CDR2 is FQNENV. In DNA form, the CDR3 reads TGTGCCAGCAGCCAGTTCGGGGGGACCCAGCCCCAGCATTTT. It yields the protein CASSQFGGTQPQHF. The full variable domain, rest sourced from reference TRBV16 and TRBJ1-5, is GEEVAQTPKHLVRGEGQKAKLYCAPIKGHSYVFWYQQVLKNEFKFLISFQNENVFDETGMPKERFSAKCLPNSPCSLEIQATKLEDSAVYFCASSQFGGTQPQHFGDGTRLSIL.

This clone was seen a single time. This chain uses TRBV18 with TRBJ1-1; D call uncertain. The V gene's germline CDR1 is KGHSH and CDR2 LQKENI. The V end was cut by 5 bases, the J end by 5 bases, with 12 bases between. The CDR3 sequence is 13 residues long. For the CDR3, the DNA is TGTGCCAGCTCAAGAGCAGGAGCGACTGAAGCTTTCTTT. Its protein is CASSRAGATEAFF.

This clone was seen a few times. The rearrangement joins TRBV18 to TRBJ2-7; the D is unclear. With 4 bases removed from V and 4 bases from J, the gap between germline ends came to 8 bases. CDR1 and CDR2 (germline): KGHSH, LQKENI. The CDR3 totals 12 residues. Here the CDR3 reads CASSQGGYEQYV. Written as DNA, the CDR3 is TGTGCCAGCTCACAGGGTGGGTACGAGCAGTACGTC.

Only one count was recorded for this clone. The V call is TRBV4-3, the J call TRBJ1-1, with D possibly matching TRBD1 (6 bases). The V and J ends lost 0 bases and 1 base respectively, with 15 bases between them. The V gene's germline CDR1 is LGHNA and CDR2 YSLEER. The CDR3 length is 17 residues. For the CDR3, the DNA is TGCGCCAGCAGCCAAGACGGGGGCTTTGGCAGGAACACTGAAGCTTTCTTT. Its protein product is CASSQDGGFGRNTEAFF.

This clone was counted a single time. This chain joins TRBV29-1 and TRBJ1-2; D remains ambiguous. Germline values: CDR1 SQVTM, CDR2 ANQGSEA. The CDR3 sequence is 10 residues long. Trimming shortened V by 3 bases and J by 8 bases, and 7 bases separated the two germline ends. The CDR3 DNA is TGCAGCGTTGATGAGCAAGGCTACACCTTC. Protein: CSVDEQGYTF. Drawing the rest from reference TRBV29-1 and TRBJ1-2, the complete variable domain is SAVISQKPSRDICQRGTSLTIQCQVDSQVTMMFWYRQQPGQSLTLIATANQGSEATYESGFVIDKFPISRPNLTFSTLTVSNMSPEDSSIYLCSVDEQGYTFGSGTRLTVV.

This clone was counted only a few times. This sequence joins TRBV7-2 and TRBJ1-2; D is undetermined. This CDR3 is 13 amino acids long. From germline, CDR1 is SGHTA and CDR2 FQGNSA. Trimming stripped 5 bases from V and 2 bases from J, with 9 bases between. Written as DNA, the CDR3 is TGTGCCAGCAGCCCGGCGATAAACTATGGCTACACCTTC. Protein sequence: CASSPAINYGYTF.

The chain links TRBV7-9 to TRBJ1-1; D gene uncertain. The CDR3 loop spans 14 amino acids. V gave up 1 base and J gave up 5 bases, with 11 bases separating them. Germline lookup yields CDR1 SEHNR and CDR2 FQNEAQ (reference sequence). CDR3 nucleotide sequence: TGTGCCAGCAGCTTAGAAAGTCAGTGGACTGAAGCTTTCTTT. Translation: CASSLESQWTEAFF.

This clone was detected only once. The chain employs TRBV7-2 and TRBJ2-1; D is unclear. Trimming took off 1 base at V and 3 bases at J, with 1 base between the two ends. The CDR3 loop spans 12 amino acids. CDR1 is SGHTA and CDR2 is FQGNSA in the germline V gene. The CDR3 loop is CASSLDYNEQFF. Written as DNA, the CDR3 is TGTGCCAGCAGCTTAGACTACAATGAGCAGTTCTTC.

This chain connects TRBV4-3 to TRBJ2-1; weak D call: TRBD2 (5 bases). The CDR3 extends over 14 amino acids. V was cut by 8 bases and J by 0 bases, with 11 bases left in between. Germline loops: CDR1 LGHNA, CDR2 YSLEER. The CDR3: CASLERSSYNEQFF. CDR3 sequence (DNA): TGCGCCAGCCTGGAGCGGAGCTCCTACAATGAGCAGTTCTTC.

The CDR3 region is CASSSLLAGAYNEQFF. CDR3 DNA: TGTGCCAGCAGCTCCCTTCTAGCGGGAGCCTACAATGAGCAGTTCTTC. V is TRBV21-1 and J is TRBJ2-1; the tabulated D call, TRBD2, remains unverified against the DNA. TRBV21-1 is a known pseudogene. The CDR3 spans 16 residues.

This sequence joins TRBV5-1 and TRBJ1-6; TRBD1 matches 7 bases. The CDR3 is 15 residues long. J gave up 10 bases and V 3 bases, and 10 bases lay outside the gene matches. CDR1 and CDR2 from the germline V gene are SGHRS and YFSETQ. CDR3 DNA sequence: TGCGCCAGCAGCTCCCGACAGGGCTTTGGATCACCCCTCCACTTT. It is translated as CASSSRQGFGSPLHF.

The chain employs TRBV7-9 and TRBJ2-7; either TRBD1 or TRBD2 may supply D (5 bases each). The V end lost 1 base, the J end lost 3 bases, and 10 bases lay between the germline ends. Germline V gives CDR1 SEHNR, CDR2 FQNEAQ (reference sequence). The CDR3 covers 14 residues. The CDR3 sequence is CASSLELGDYEQYF. The CDR3 nucleotides read TGTGCCAGCAGCTTAGAGTTGGGGGACTACGAGCAGTACTTC.

The rearrangement joins TRBV28 to TRBJ1-2, with TRBD1 identical over 11 bases. V lost 3 bases to trimming and J lost 7 bases; unmatched junction nucleotides: 7. This CDR3 has 15 amino acids. The germline gives CDR1 MDHEN, CDR2 SYDVKM. In DNA, the CDR3 is TGTGCCAGCAGTTTGGGGGACAGGGGGTTAGGTGGCTACACCTTC. Translating gives CASSLGDRGLGGYTF.

The chain couples TRBV7-8 to TRBJ1-5, with 9 bases aligning to TRBD1. Per germline, CDR1 SGHVS and CDR2 FQNEAQ. V was clipped by 4 bases and J by 5 bases; unmatched bases: 6. The CDR3 runs to 15 residues. The CDR3, as DNA: TGTGCCAGCAGCTACGACAGGGGGAAGGATCAGCCCCAGCATTTT. Amino acids: CASSYDRGKDQPQHF.

This rearrangement joins TRBV7-2 to TRBJ1-2, with TRBD1 as a possible D gene (5 bases). V gave up 1 base and J gave up 3 bases, with 6 bases separating them. The CDR3 contains 13 residues. Germline lookup yields CDR1 SGHTA and CDR2 FQGNSA. The CDR3 sequence: CASSLGGDYGYTF. CDR3 in DNA: TGTGCCAGCAGCTTAGGAGGGGACTATGGCTACACCTTC.

J is TRBJ2-2 and V is TRBV6-1; D is undetermined. The germline CDR1 and CDR2 sequences are MNHNS and SASEGT. The CDR3 contains 13 residues. V lost 3 bases to trimming and J lost 6 bases, with 8 bases between them. The CDR3 is CASSDPQPGELFF. The CDR3 DNA sequence: TGTGCCAGCAGTGACCCCCAGCCCGGGGAGCTGTTTTTT.

The chain carries TRBV19 and TRBJ1-2; D unresolved. Germline V gene lookup returns CDR1 LNHDA and CDR2 SQIVND (reference sequence). With 5 bases removed from V and 6 bases from J, the gap between germline ends came to 10 bases. This CDR3 is built from 12 residues. CDR3 sequence reads: CASSPSRNGYTF. The CDR3 DNA sequence: TGTGCCAGTAGTCCCTCTAGGAATGGCTACACCTTC.

This clone was detected only once. V usage is TRBV7-2 and J usage is TRBJ1-6; TRBD1 matches at 7 bases. V lost 5 bases and J lost 10; bases outside the gene matches: 11. There are 15 residues in the CDR3. Per the germline V gene, CDR1 is SGHTA and CDR2 is FQGNSA. The CDR3 sequence: CASSPTGAYNSPLHF. The CDR3 bases are TGTGCCAGCAGCCCAACAGGGGCCTACAACTCACCCCTCCACTTT. The variable domain in full, with the rest retrieved from reference TRBV7-2 and TRBJ1-6, is GAGVSQSPSNKVTEKGKDVELRCDPISGHTALYWYRQSLGQGLEFLIYFQGNSAPDKSGLPSDRFSAERTGGSVSTLTIQRTQQEDSAVYLCASSPTGAYNSPLHFGNGTRLTVT.

The chain carries TRBV7-9 and TRBJ2-2; D may be TRBD1 or TRBD2 (5 bases each). Germline V gene data show CDR1 as SEHNR and CDR2 as FQNEAQ (reference sequence). This CDR3 has 17 amino acids. Between the trimmed V and J ends, which lost 5 bases and 3 bases, there was a span of 19 bases. CDR3 sequence reads: CASSPSSGAMHTGELFF. The CDR3 DNA is TGTGCCAGCAGCCCATCTTCCGGGGCCATGCACACCGGGGAGCTGTTTTTT.

The V call is TRBV29-1, the J call TRBJ1-1, with D unresolved. Trimming removed 4 bases from V and 1 base from J, with 10 bases in between. The CDR3 is 13 amino acids. CDR1 and CDR2 (germline): SQVTM, ANQGSEA. This CDR3 reads CSVGYRTNTEAFF. The CDR3 bases are TGCAGCGTTGGGTACAGAACGAACACTGAAGCTTTCTTT.

The CDR3 DNA follows: TGTGCCAGTAGTATTGCAGGCCACAATCAGCCCCAGCATTTT. Residues: CASSIAGHNQPQHF. The chain employs TRBV19 and TRBJ1-5; D is ambiguous. Trimming removed 3 bases at V and 3 bases at J, with 9 bases between. The CDR3 contains 14 residues. CDR1 is LNHDA and CDR2 is SQIVND in the germline V gene (reference sequence).

V gene TRBV6-5 combines with J gene TRBJ1-2; 8 bases are a match to TRBD1. Germline V gene sequence: CDR1 MNHEY, CDR2 SVGAGI. CDR3 length: 15 amino acids. V lost 5 bases, J lost 1 base, and 6 bases stayed unmatched. The chain's CDR3 is CASSRGTGRNYGYTF. Here the CDR3 DNA reads TGTGCCAGCAGTCGCGGGACAGGCCGTAACTATGGCTACACCTTC.

The CDR3 bases are TGTGCCATCAAGGACAGTCTAATAGGGAATCAGCCCCAGCATTTT. It encodes CAIKDSLIGNQPQHF. J is TRBJ1-5 and V is TRBV10-3; D possibly corresponds to TRBD1 (6 bases). The CDR3 consists of 15 residues. CDR1 ENHRY and CDR2 SYGVKD come from the germline V gene. The V end lost 7 bases, the J end lost 4 bases, and 17 bases lay between the germline ends.

This clone occurred a few times. The V and J genes are TRBV2 and TRBJ1-6; D not resolved. The CDR3 has 13 amino acids. V lost 7 bases and J lost 9, with 13 bases in between. CDR1 SNHLY and CDR2 FYNNEI come from the germline V gene. The CDR3 here is CASTPGWSSPLHF. The CDR3 bases are TGTGCCAGCACCCCTGGGTGGAGTTCACCCCTCCACTTT.

V usage is TRBV4-3 and J usage is TRBJ1-4, with TRBD1 matching 8 bases. With V trimmed by 1 base and J by 5 bases, 6 bases remained unmatched. In germline, CDR1 is LGHNA, CDR2 YSLEER. CDR3 length: 16 residues. The CDR3 DNA follows: TGCGCCAGCAGCCAAGGGTTGACAGGGGAAAATGAAAAACTGTTTTTT. It is translated as CASSQGLTGENEKLFF.

This clone has just a few counts. V and J are TRBV19 and TRBJ2-7; 7 positions match TRBD1. Germline V gene data show CDR1 as LNHDA and CDR2 as SQIVND (reference sequence). Trimming took 4 bases from V and 1 from J; bases not matched to a gene: 7. The CDR3 extends over 15 amino acids. The chain's CDR3 is CASSRVPGQSYEQYF. The CDR3 coding sequence is TGTGCCAGTAGTAGGGTACCGGGACAGTCCTACGAGCAGTACTTC.

This chain links TRBV19 with TRBJ2-7, with D possibly TRBD1 on 6 matching bases. The germline V gene encodes CDR1 LNHDA and CDR2 SQIVND (reference sequence). The CDR3 covers 14 residues. V shed 4 bases and J shed 3 bases, with 13 bases lying between them. The CDR3 bases are TGTGCCAGTAGTACAACACAGGGAGACTACGAGCAGTACTTC. Its protein product is CASSTTQGDYEQYF.